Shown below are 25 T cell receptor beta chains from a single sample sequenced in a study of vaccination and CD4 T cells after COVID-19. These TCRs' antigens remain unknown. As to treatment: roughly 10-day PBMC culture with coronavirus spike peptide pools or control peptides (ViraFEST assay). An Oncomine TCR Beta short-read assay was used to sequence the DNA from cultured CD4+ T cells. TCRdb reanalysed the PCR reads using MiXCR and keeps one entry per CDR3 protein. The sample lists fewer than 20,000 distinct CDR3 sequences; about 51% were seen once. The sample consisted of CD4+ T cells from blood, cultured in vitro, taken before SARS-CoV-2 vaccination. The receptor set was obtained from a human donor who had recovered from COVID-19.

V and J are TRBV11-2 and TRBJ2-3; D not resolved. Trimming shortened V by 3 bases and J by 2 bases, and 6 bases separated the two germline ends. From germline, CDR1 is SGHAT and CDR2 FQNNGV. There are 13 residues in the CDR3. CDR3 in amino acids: CASSFRHTDTQYF. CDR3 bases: TGTGCCAGCAGCTTCAGACACACAGATACGCAGTATTTT.

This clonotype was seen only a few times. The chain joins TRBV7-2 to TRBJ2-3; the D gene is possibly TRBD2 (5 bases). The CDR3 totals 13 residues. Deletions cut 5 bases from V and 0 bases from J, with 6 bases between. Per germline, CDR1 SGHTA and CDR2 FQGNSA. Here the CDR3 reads CASSRTSTDTQYF. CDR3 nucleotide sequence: TGTGCCAGCAGCCGGACTAGCACAGATACGCAGTATTTT. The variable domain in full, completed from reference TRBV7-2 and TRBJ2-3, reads GAGVSQSPSNKVTEKGKDVELRCDPISGHTALYWYRQSLGQGLEFLIYFQGNSAPDKSGLPSDRFSAERTGGSVSTLTIQRTQQEDSAVYLCASSRTSTDTQYFGPGTRLTVL.

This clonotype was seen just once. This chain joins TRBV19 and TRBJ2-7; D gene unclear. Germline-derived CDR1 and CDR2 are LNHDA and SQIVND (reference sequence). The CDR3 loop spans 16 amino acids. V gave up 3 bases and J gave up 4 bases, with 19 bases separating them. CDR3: CASSIGYGAAEYEQYF. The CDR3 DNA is TGTGCCAGTAGTATTGGATATGGTGCGGCAGAGTACGAGCAGTACTTC.

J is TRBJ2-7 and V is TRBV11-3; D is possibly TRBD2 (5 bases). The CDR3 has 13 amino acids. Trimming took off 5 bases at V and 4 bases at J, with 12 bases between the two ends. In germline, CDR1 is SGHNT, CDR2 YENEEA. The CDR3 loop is CASSLSSRYEQYF. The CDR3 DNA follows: TGTGCCAGCAGCCTCTCTAGCCGATACGAGCAGTACTTC.

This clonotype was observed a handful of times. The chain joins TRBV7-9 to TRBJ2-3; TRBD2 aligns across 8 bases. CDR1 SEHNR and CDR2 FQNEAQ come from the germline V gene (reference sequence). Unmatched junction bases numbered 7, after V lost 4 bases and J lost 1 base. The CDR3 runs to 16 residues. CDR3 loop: CASSYPSGGGTDTQYF. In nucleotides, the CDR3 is TGTGCCAGCAGCTACCCCTCGGGGGGGGGCACAGATACGCAGTATTTT.

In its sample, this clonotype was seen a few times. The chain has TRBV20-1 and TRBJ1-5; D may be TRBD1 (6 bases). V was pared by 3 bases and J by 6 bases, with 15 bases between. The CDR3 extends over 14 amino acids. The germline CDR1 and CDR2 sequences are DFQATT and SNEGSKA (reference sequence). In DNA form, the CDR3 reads TGCAGTGCTAGGGGGGCAGGGTTGCGTCAGCCCCAGCATTTT. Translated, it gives CSARGAGLRQPQHF.

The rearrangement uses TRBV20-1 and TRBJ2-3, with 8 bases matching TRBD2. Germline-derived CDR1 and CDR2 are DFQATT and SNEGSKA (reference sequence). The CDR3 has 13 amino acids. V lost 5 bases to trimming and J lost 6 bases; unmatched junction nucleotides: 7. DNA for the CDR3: TGCAGTGCTCATAGCGGGGCTCGGGATACGCAGTATTTT. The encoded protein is CSAHSGARDTQYF.

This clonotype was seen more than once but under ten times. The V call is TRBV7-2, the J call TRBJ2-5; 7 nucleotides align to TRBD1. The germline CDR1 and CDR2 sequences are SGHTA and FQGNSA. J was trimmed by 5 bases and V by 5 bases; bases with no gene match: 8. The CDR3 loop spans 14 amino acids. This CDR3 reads CASSRQGLLETQYF. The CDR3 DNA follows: TGTGCCAGCAGCCGACAGGGATTGCTGGAGACCCAGTACTTC.

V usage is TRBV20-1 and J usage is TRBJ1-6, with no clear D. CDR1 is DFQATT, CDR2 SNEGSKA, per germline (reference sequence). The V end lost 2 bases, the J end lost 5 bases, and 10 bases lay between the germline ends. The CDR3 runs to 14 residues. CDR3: CSARLTGDNSPLHF. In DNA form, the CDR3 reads TGCAGTGCTAGATTAACTGGGGATAATTCACCCCTCCACTTT.

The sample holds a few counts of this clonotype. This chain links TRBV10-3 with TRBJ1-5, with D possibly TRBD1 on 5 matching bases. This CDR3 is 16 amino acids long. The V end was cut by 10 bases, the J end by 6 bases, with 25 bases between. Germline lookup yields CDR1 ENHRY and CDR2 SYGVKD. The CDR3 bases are TGTGCCACCAGACGAACCGGGACTCCTTTTTTTCAGCCCCAGCATTTT. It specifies CATRRTGTPFFQPQHF.

Here the CDR3 DNA reads TGCAGTGCTAGAGGCAGGGTGGTGGCGAACACTGAAGCTTTCTTT. Amino acids: CSARGRVVANTEAFF. The chain combines TRBV20-1 with TRBJ1-1; D possibly corresponds to TRBD1 (5 bases). This CDR3 contains 15 residues. V was trimmed by 1 base and J by 1 base, leaving 13 bases between them. Germline CDR1 DFQATT, CDR2 SNEGSKA (reference sequence).

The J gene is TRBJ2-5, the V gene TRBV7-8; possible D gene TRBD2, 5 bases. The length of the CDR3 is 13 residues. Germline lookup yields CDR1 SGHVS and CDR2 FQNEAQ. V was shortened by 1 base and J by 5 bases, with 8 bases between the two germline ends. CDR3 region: CASSLGGLETQYF. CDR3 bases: TGTGCCAGCAGCTTAGGAGGACTCGAGACCCAGTACTTC.

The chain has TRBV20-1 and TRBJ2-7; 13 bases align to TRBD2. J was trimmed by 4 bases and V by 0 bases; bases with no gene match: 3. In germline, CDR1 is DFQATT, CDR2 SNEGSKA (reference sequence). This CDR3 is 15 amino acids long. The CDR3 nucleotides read TGCAGTGCTAGAGATGGACTAGCGGGAGTTTACGAGCAGTACTTC. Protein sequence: CSARDGLAGVYEQYF.

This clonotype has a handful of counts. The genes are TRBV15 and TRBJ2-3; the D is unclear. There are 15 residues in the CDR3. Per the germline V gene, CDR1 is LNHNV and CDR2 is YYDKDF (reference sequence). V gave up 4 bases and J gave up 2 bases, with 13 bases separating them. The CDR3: CATSTSTGFTDTQYF. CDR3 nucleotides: TGTGCCACCAGCACTTCGACTGGGTTCACAGATACGCAGTATTTT.

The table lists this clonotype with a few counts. CDR3 DNA sequence: TGTGCCAGCAGTGACCATGGGACTAGCCGCTACGAGCAGTACTTC. Protein product: CASSDHGTSRYEQYF. This rearrangement joins TRBV2 to TRBJ2-7, with 9 nucleotides matching TRBD2. The germline V gene has CDR1 SNHLY and CDR2 FYNNEI. The CDR3 totals 15 residues. J lost 3 bases, V lost 3 bases, and 6 bases had no gene match. The full variable domain, its missing parts supplied by reference TRBV2 and TRBJ2-7, is EPEVTQTPSHQVTQMGQEVILRCVPISNHLYFYWYRQILGQKVEFLVSFYNNEISEKSEIFDDQFSVERPDGSNFTLKIRSTKLEDSAMYFCASSDHGTSRYEQYFGPGTRLTVT.

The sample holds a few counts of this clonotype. CDR3 loop: CSARGTSGRGDTQYF. The DNA of the CDR3 is TGCAGTGCTAGAGGGACTAGCGGGCGAGGGGATACGCAGTATTTT. The rearrangement joins TRBV20-1 to TRBJ2-3; TRBD2 matches 11 bases. This CDR3 has 15 residues. The V and J ends lost 1 base and 6 bases, in that order; junction bases with no gene match: 6. The germline V gene has CDR1 DFQATT and CDR2 SNEGSKA (reference sequence).

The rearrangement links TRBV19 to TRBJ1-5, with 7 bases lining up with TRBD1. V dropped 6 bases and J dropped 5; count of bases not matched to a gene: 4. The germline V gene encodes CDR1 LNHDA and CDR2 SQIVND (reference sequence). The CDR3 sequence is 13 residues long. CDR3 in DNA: TGTGCCAGTAGCCGGGACAGTGATCAGCCCCAGCATTTT. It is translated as CASSRDSDQPQHF.

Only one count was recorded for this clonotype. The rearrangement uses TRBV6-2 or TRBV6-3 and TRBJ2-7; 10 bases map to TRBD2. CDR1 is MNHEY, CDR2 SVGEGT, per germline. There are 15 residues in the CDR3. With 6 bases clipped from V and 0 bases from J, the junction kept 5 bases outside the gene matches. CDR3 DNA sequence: TGTGCCAGCAGCCATTGGACTAGCGGCTCCTACGAGCAGTACTTC. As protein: CASSHWTSGSYEQYF.

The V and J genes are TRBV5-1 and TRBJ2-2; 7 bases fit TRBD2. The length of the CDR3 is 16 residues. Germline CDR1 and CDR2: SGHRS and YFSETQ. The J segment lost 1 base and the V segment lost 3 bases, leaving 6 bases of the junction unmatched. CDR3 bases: TGCGCCAGCAGCTGGATAGCTAGCGGGAACACCGGGGAGCTGTTTTTT. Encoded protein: CASSWIASGNTGELFF.

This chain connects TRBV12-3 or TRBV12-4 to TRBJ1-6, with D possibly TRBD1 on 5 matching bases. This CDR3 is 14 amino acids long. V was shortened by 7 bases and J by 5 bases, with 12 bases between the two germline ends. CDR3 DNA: TGTGCCAGCATTTCAACGGGGGATAATTCACCCCTCCACTTT. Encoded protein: CASISTGDNSPLHF.

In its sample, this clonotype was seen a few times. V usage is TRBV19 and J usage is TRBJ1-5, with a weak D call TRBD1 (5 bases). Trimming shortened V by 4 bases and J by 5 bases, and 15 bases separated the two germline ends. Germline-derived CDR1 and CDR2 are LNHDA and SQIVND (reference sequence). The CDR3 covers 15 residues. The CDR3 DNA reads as TGTGCCAGTAGTACGTCAGGGCTCAGTGATCAGCCCCAGCATTTT. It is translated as CASSTSGLSDQPQHF.

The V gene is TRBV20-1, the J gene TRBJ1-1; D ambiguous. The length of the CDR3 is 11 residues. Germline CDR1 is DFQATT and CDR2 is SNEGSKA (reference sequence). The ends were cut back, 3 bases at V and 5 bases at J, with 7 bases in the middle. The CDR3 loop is CSASRKTEAFF. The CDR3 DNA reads TGCAGTGCTAGTCGGAAGACTGAAGCTTTCTTT.

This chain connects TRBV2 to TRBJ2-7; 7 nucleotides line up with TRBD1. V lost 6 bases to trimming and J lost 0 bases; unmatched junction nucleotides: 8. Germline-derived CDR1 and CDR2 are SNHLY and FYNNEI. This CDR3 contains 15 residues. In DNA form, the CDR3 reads TGTGCCAGCAGCCTGTTGGGGACAGACTCCTACGAGCAGTACTTC. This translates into CASSLLGTDSYEQYF.

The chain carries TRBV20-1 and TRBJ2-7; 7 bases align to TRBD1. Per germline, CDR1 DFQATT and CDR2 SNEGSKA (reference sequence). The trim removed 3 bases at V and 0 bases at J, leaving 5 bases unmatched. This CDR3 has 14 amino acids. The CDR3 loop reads CSASRDRSSYEQYF. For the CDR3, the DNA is TGCAGTGCTAGCCGGGACAGAAGCTCCTACGAGCAGTACTTC.

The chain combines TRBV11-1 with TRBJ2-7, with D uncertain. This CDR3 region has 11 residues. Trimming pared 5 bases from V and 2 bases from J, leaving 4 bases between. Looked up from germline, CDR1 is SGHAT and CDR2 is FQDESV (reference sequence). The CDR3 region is CASSLAYEQYF. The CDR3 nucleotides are TGTGCCAGCAGCCTCGCCTACGAGCAGTACTTC.